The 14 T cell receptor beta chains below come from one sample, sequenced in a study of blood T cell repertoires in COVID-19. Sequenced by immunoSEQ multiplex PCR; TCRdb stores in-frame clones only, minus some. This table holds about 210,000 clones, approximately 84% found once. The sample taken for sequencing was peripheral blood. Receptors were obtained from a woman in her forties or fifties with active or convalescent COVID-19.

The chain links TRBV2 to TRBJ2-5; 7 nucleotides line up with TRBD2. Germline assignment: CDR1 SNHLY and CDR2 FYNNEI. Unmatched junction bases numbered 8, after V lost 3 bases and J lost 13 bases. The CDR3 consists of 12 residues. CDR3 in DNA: TGTGCCAGCAGTGACCCTAGCGGTCGGGGGTACTTC. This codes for CASSDPSGRGYF.

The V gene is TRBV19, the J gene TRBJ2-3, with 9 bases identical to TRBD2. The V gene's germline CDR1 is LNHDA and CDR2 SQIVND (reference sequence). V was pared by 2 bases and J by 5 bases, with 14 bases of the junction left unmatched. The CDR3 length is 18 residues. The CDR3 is CASSISAPGAGGRDTQYF. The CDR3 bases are TGTGCCAGTAGTATATCTGCCCCCGGAGCGGGAGGCCGAGATACGCAGTATTTT.

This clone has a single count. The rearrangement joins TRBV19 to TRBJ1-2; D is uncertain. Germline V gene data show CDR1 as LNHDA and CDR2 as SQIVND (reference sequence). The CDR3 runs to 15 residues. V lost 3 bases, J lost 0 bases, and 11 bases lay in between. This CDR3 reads CASSIYVRANYGYTF. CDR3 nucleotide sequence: TGTGCCAGTAGTATTTATGTACGAGCTAACTATGGCTACACCTTC.

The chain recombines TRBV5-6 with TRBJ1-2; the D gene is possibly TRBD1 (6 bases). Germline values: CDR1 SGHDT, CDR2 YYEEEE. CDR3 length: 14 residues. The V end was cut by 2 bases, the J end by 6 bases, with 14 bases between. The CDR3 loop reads CASSLGRGYDGYTF. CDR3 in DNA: TGTGCCAGCAGCTTAGGCAGGGGATATGATGGCTACACCTTC.

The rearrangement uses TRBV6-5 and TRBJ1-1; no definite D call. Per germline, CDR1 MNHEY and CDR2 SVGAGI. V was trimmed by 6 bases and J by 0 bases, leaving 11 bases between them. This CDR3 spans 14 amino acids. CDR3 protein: CASSPRSMNTEAFF. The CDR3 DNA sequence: TGTGCCAGCAGCCCAAGGAGCATGAACACTGAAGCTTTCTTT.

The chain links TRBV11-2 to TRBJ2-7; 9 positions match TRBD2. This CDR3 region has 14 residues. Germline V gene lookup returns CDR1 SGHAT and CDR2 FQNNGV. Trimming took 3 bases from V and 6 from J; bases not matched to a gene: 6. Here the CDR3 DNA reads TGTGCCAGCAGCTTGGGACTAGCCTCCGGCGAGCAGTACGTC. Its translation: CASSLGLASGEQYV.

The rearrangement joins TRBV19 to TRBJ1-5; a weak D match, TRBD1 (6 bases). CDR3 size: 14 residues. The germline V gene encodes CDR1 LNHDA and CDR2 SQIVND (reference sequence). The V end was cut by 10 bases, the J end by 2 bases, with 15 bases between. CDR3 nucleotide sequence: TGTGCCACAGACAGGCTTAACGGCAATCAGCCCCAGCATTTT. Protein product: CATDRLNGNQPQHF. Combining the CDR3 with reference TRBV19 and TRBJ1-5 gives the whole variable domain DGGITQSPKYLFRKEGQNVTLSCEQNLNHDAMYWYRQDPGQGLRLIYYSQIVNDFQKGDIAEGYSVSREKKESFPLTVTSAQKNPTAFYLCATDRLNGNQPQHFGDGTRLSIL.

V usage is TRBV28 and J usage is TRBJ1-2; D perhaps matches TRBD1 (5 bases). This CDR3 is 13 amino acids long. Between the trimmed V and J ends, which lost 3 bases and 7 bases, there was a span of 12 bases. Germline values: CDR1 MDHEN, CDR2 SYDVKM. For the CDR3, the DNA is TGTGCCAGCAGTTTCACCAGGGCCCCTGGCTACACCTTC. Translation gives CASSFTRAPGYTF.

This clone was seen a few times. CDR3 residues: CASSPPSANTGELFF. In DNA, the CDR3 is TGTGCCAGCAGCCCGCCCAGCGCGAACACCGGGGAGCTGTTTTTT. The rearrangement uses TRBV7-3 and TRBJ2-2; the D is unclear. The germline V gene encodes CDR1 SGHTA and CDR2 FQGTGA. The CDR3 sequence is 15 residues long. Deletions cut 5 bases from V and 0 bases from J, with 10 bases between.

CDR3 loop: CASSLDLRGTNTEAFF. The DNA of the CDR3 is TGCGCCAGCAGCTTAGACCTCAGGGGAACGAACACTGAAGCTTTCTTT. The gene calls are TRBV5-1 and TRBJ1-1; D is perhaps TRBD1 (6 bases). V lost 2 bases to trimming and J lost 1 base, with 15 bases between them. Germline CDR1 SGHRS, CDR2 YFSETQ. The CDR3 covers 16 residues.

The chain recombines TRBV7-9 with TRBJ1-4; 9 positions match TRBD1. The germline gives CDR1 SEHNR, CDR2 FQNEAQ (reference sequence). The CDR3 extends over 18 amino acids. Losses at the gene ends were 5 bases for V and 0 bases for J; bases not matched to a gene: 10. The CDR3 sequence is CASSALGQGWSTNEKLFF. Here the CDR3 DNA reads TGTGCCAGCAGCGCCTTAGGACAGGGGTGGTCAACTAATGAAAAACTGTTTTTT.

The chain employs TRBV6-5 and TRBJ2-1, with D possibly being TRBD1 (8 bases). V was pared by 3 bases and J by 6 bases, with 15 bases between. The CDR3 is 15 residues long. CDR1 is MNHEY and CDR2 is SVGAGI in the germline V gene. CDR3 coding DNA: TGTGCCAGCAGTTATGGGGGGGGACAGGTCAATGAGCAGTTCTTC. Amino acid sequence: CASSYGGGQVNEQFF.

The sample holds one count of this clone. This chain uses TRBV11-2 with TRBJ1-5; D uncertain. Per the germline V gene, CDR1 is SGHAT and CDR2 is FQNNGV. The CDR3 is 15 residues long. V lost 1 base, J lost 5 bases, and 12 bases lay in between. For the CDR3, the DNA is TGTGCCAGCAGCTTAGTATCGGCAGGTTATCAGCCCCAGCATTTT. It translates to CASSLVSAGYQPQHF.

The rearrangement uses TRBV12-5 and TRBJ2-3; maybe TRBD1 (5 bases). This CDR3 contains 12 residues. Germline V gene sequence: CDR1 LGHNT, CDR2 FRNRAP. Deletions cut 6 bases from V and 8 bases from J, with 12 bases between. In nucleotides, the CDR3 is TGTGCTAGTGGCCAGGAAAGGGGTACGCAGTATTTT. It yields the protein CASGQERGTQYF.